The clone carrying this T cell receptor beta chain was counted a few times. The entry originates in a study of blood T cells in healthy people across ages. The CDR3 contains 16 residues. Germline V gives CDR1 LNHNV, CDR2 YYDKDF (reference sequence). V shed 1 base and J 2 bases; nucleotides not matched to a gene: 4. Together with a sample-barcoded 5' primer, a J-beta primer mix was included in a second PCR lasting about 6 to 12 cycles. Via MiXCR, TCRdb re-called the 5' RACE reads, giving one row per CDR3 protein. The sample lists 550,000 to 650,000 distinct CDR3 sequences, roughly a quarter occurring once. These data also formed part of another study, on T cells of mothers and their children. That source notes: Donation involved a few healthy Caucasian mothers and the six children that they had.

The chain combines TRBV15 with TRBJ1-2, with 10 bases lining up with TRBD1. This receptor was obtained from a boy younger than 10 in good health. Sequenced input: blood. DNA for the CDR3: TGTGCCACCAGCAGAGCAGGGGGACAGGGGAACTATGGCTACACCTTC. Residues: CATSRAGGQGNYGYTF.